Reported below is one T cell receptor beta chain. What it binds is not known. The CDR3 has 13 residues. Germline trimming cut 5 bases from V and 7 bases from J; bases unmatched to any gene: 3. TCRdb reprocessed the reads with MiXCR, giving one entry per CDR3 protein. In the table there are 300,000 to 400,000 distinct CDR3 sequences, under 35% of which are singletons. The data stem from a study of T cell repertoires in cytomegalovirus infection. Study-wide background: Carrying CMV and the relevant HLA type showed in public TCR beta signatures.

Study-wide results and caveats: Clonotype analysis showed dominance of the ex vivo response by HLA-C-restricted CMV-specific TCR beta clonotypes. Carriers of CMV and the relevant HLA type were discriminated by public TCR beta frequency.

The clonotype was recovered from a human donor in good health (CMV status not recorded). Some clones in this sample may be carry-over from other donors' samples. Sequenced here: cultured PBMCs, sampled from culture after CMV antigen stimulation. The rearrangement links TRBV12-3 or TRBV12-4 to TRBJ2-7; TRBD2 matches at 12 bases. The CDR3 DNA follows: TGTGCCAGCAGTCCTAGCGGGAGGGGTGAGCAGTACTTC. Translating gives CASSPSGRGEQYF.